This T cell receptor beta chain was documented in a study of type 1 and type 2 diabetes patients. Looking at the study overall: From PBMCs, CD4+ and CD8+ T cells were isolated by magnetic microbeads.

Other autoimmune diseases and infections within the past four weeks excluded donors. PCR was run on genomic DNA. Amplification of the beta chain CDR3 used 30 forward and 13 reverse multiplex primers. TCRdb re-called the multiplex PCR reads through MiXCR, storing one row per CDR3 protein. Among under 300,000 distinct CDR3 sequences, more than 45% were seen once, and the ten largest hold approximately 13%. Germline V gene lookup returns CDR1 SGHTA and CDR2 FQGNSA. The V and J ends lost 1 base and 2 bases respectively, with 26 bases between them. The CDR3 loop spans 20 amino acids. Regarding the study as a whole: Groups were not age- or gender-matched, which may bias interpretation. In type 2 diabetes, highly-expanded CD4+ clones took a median roughly 3.8% of reads.

This clonotype was counted between two and nine times. No antigen is known for it. The specimen sequenced was peripheral blood mononuclear cells (PBMCs). This receptor was taken from a man between 18 and 35 years old with type 2 diabetes. V is TRBV7-2 and J is TRBJ2-5; no firm D call. For the CDR3, the DNA is TGTGCCAGCAGCTTAGACCCACTGCATCCATGGGGATACCGGCAAGAGACCCAGTACTTC. It specifies CASSLDPLHPWGYRQETQYF.